Each of the 7 T cell receptor beta chains below was sequenced from the same sample in a study of T cells in Graves' hyperthyroidism and ophthalmopathy. Template material for amplifying TCR beta CDR3 regions consisted of RNA transcripts. The primer set for the first-round RT-PCR of the TCR CDR3 was HTBI. TCRdb redid the calling of the multiplex PCR reads with MiXCR, one entry per CDR3 protein. The data show a few hundred thousand distinct CDR3 sequences, around 15% seen once. The sequenced material came from blood. The receptor set was obtained from a woman aged 40-49 years with Graves' ophthalmopathy.

The rearrangement uses TRBV6-4 and TRBJ1-5; TRBD1 is a possible D gene (5 bases). V was trimmed by 6 bases and J by 2 bases, leaving 14 bases between them. CDR1 MRHNA and CDR2 SNTAGT come from the germline V gene. The CDR3 totals 15 residues. The CDR3 loop is CASSPRGDGNQPQHF. In DNA form, the CDR3 reads TGTGCCAGCAGCCCCCGAGGGGATGGCAATCAGCCCCAGCATTTT.

The sample holds many counts of this clonotype. The chain combines TRBV2 with TRBJ1-2, with TRBD1 matching 10 bases. Trimming at V came to 9 bases and at J to 4 bases, leaving 2 bases not matched to a gene. The germline V gene has CDR1 SNHLY and CDR2 FYNNEI. The CDR3 is 12 amino acids. DNA of the CDR3: TGTGCCAGAGGGACAGGGGCCTATGGCTACACCTTC. It yields the protein CARGTGAYGYTF. Filled out from reference TRBV2 and TRBJ1-2, the complete variable domain reads EPEVTQTPSHQVTQMGQEVILRCVPISNHLYFYWYRQILGQKVEFLVSFYNNEISEKSEIFDDQFSVERPDGSNFTLKIRSTKLEDSAMYFCARGTGAYGYTFGSGTRLTVV.

This chain uses TRBV5-4 with TRBJ2-5; possibly TRBD1 for D (5 bases). The CDR3 is made up of 13 amino acids. V was trimmed by 7 bases and J by 0 bases, leaving 10 bases between them. The germline V gene has CDR1 SGHNT and CDR2 YYREEE (reference sequence). This chain's CDR3 is CASLDSNQETQYF. The CDR3 DNA is TGTGCCAGCCTTGACAGCAACCAAGAGACCCAGTACTTC.

Concerning this clonotype: Just one base apart from a much larger clone, this may be a read error. V and J are TRBV14 and TRBJ1-2; possible D gene TRBD1, 6 bases. The CDR3 consists of 15 residues. Germline V CDR1 and CDR2: SGHDN, FVKESK. Trimming pared 1 base from V and 6 bases from J, leaving 15 bases between. CDR3 coding DNA: TGTGCCAGCAGCCAAGGAGGGGGGCGGGCGAATGGCTACACCTTC. Its translation: CASSQGGGRANGYTF.

This clonotype was found many times. The V and J genes are TRBV11-2 and TRBJ1-1; the D gene is possibly TRBD1 (5 bases). V lost 5 bases and J lost 1, with 14 bases in between. CDR3 length equals 15 residues. Germline-derived CDR1 and CDR2 are SGHAT and FQNNGV. CDR3 DNA: TGTGCCAGCAGCCGGTCAAAGGGGCGGAACACTGAAGCTTTCTTT. It translates to CASSRSKGRNTEAFF.

This clonotype has ten or more counts. The CDR3 sequence: CASSVNTYTEAFF. CDR3 DNA sequence: TGTGCCAGCAGTGTTAACACCTACACTGAAGCTTTCTTT. The chain uses TRBV2 and TRBJ1-1; no reliable D call. The V end was cut by 4 bases, the J end by 3 bases, with 9 bases between. Looked up from germline, CDR1 is SNHLY and CDR2 is FYNNEI. CDR3 length: 13 residues.

At least ten counts were recorded for this clonotype. The chain has TRBV18 and TRBJ2-7; D perhaps matches TRBD1 (5 bases). V lost 0 bases, J lost 0 bases, and 9 bases lay in between. This CDR3 spans 15 amino acids. The germline V gene has CDR1 KGHSH and CDR2 LQKENI. CDR3 DNA: TGTGCCAGCTCACCACCAAGGACATACTCCTACGAGCAGTACTTC. Amino acids: CASSPPRTYSYEQYF.